This T cell receptor (beta chain) came from a study of radiation and T cells in renal cell carcinoma. Time point in this sample: baseline pretreatment blood. Stated treatment: 15 Gy SBRT to primary tumor, nephrectomy 4 weeks later. The CDR3 is 13 residues long. The germline V gene encodes CDR1 SGDLS and CDR2 YYNGEE. Trimming took off 0 bases at V and 0 bases at J, with 1 base between the two ends. TCRdb's copy holds only in-frame clones and misses some; the assay was immunoSEQ multiplex PCR. The sample lists roughly 130,000 clones, roughly 90% occurring once. The rearrangement uses TRBV9 and TRBJ1-3; D call uncertain. This sample comprised blood, obtained from a patient whose treatment included radiotherapy and nephrectomy. The TCR originated in a woman in her forties or fifties with renal cell carcinoma. In DNA form, the CDR3 reads TGTGCCAGCAGCGTAGGCTCTGGAAACACCATATATTTT. Translated: CASSVGSGNTIYF.